Shown below are 29 T cell receptor beta chains from a single sample sequenced in a study of beta chain features in type 1 diabetes. General study points: Moderate but significant shortening of TCRB CDR3s was recorded in all four CD4+ subsets from Type 1 diabetes patients.

These receptors have no known antigen. The whole isolated RNA underwent reverse transcription, so sequencing captured expressed TCRB transcripts. The assay was immunoSEQ multiplex PCR, and TCRdb's table has in-frame clones only and misses some. The profile shows about 700,000 clones, about an eighth of them singletons. The sample consisted of naive CD4+ T cells from blood. The origin of the receptors is a man between 18 and 29 years old with type 1 diabetes.

This clone occurred a few times. V gene TRBV28 combines with J gene TRBJ2-7, with 9 nucleotides matching TRBD1. The CDR3 sequence is 14 residues long. Trimming removed 6 bases from V and 5 bases from J; junction bases left unmatched: 8. The germline V gene encodes CDR1 MDHEN and CDR2 SYDVKM. CDR3 residues: CASSIEDRGDEQYF. CDR3 in DNA: TGTGCCAGCAGCATAGAGGACAGGGGCGACGAGCAGTACTTC.

The CDR3 coding sequence is TGTGCCAGCAGTGGGGGAGCCTATGGCTACACCTTC. Amino acids: CASSGGAYGYTF. This chain connects TRBV25-1 to TRBJ1-2, with unresolved D. Germline CDR1 and CDR2: MGHDK and SYGVNS. The ends were cut back, 4 bases at V and 4 bases at J, with 7 bases in the middle. The CDR3 length is 12 residues.

The chain has TRBV6-1 and TRBJ2-7; possible D gene TRBD2, 5 bases. With 7 bases removed from V and 3 bases from J, the gap between germline ends came to 13 bases. From germline, CDR1 is MNHNS and CDR2 SASEGT. The CDR3 contains 13 residues. CDR3 sequence: CASKTGVLYEQYF. The CDR3 DNA sequence: TGTGCCAGCAAGACCGGGGTACTCTACGAGCAGTACTTC.

This clone was counted only a few times. This chain uses TRBV6-5 with TRBJ2-6, with a possible D match to TRBD1 (5 bases). Germline V gene sequence: CDR1 MNHEY, CDR2 SVGAGI. The germline V and J ends were trimmed by 4 bases and 0 bases, with 7 bases remaining between them. The CDR3 extends over 15 amino acids. CDR3: CASSSDSSGANVLTF. The CDR3 DNA is TGTGCCAGCAGTTCCGACAGCTCTGGGGCCAACGTCCTGACTTTC.

There are a few counts of this clone. This rearrangement joins TRBV5-1 to TRBJ2-7; D remains ambiguous. Germline V gene data show CDR1 as SGHRS and CDR2 as YFSETQ. The ends were cut back, 0 bases at V and 2 bases at J, with 12 bases in the middle. The CDR3 is 15 amino acids. CDR3 coding DNA: TGCGCCAGCAGCTTGGCCCCTCAGCGTACCTACGAGCAGTACTTC. This codes for CASSLAPQRTYEQYF. Drawing the rest from reference TRBV5-1 and TRBJ2-7, the complete variable domain is KAGVTQTPRYLIKTRGQQVTLSCSPISGHRSVSWYQQTPGQGLQFLFEYFSETQRNKGNFPGRFSGRQFSNSRSEMNVSTLELGDSALYLCASSLAPQRTYEQYFGPGTRLTVT.

In this sample, this clone turned up a few times. The chain is built from TRBV6-8 and TRBJ1-2; 8 bases agree with TRBD1. CDR3 length equals 14 residues. From germline, CDR1 is MNHGY and CDR2 SAAAGT. J lost 6 bases, V lost 0 bases, and 3 bases had no gene match. CDR3 in amino acids: CASSYSGQDDGYTF. The CDR3 nucleotides are TGTGCCAGCAGTTACTCGGGACAGGACGATGGCTACACCTTC.

The rearrangement joins TRBV7-8 to TRBJ1-5, with 7 positions matching TRBD1. Germline CDR1 is SGHVS and CDR2 is FQNEAQ. Trimming took 1 base from V and 2 from J; bases not matched to a gene: 5. The length of the CDR3 is 16 residues. The CDR3 protein is CASSLVEGAGNQPQHF. In DNA, the CDR3 is TGTGCCAGCAGCTTAGTGGAGGGGGCGGGCAATCAGCCCCAGCATTTT.

The chain combines TRBV20-1 with TRBJ1-2; D is undetermined. This CDR3 is built from 11 residues. Germline CDR1 DFQATT, CDR2 SNEGSKA (reference sequence). Trimming pared 3 bases from V and 8 bases from J, leaving 10 bases between. The CDR3, as DNA: TGCAGTGCTAGTCCGGTGGAGGGCTACACCTTC. Its translation: CSASPVEGYTF.

This clone came up a few times. The genes are TRBV21-1 and TRBJ2-3; the tabulated D call, TRBD1, remains unverified against the DNA. TRBV21-1 is a known pseudogene. This CDR3 contains 16 residues. DNA for the CDR3: TGTGCCAGCGATCTTGGACAGGGAACGACCCCAGATACGCAGTATTTT. Translated: CASDLGQGTTPDTQYF.

This sequence joins TRBV10-3 and TRBJ1-4; 11 positions agree with TRBD1. V was clipped by 8 bases and J by 4 bases; unmatched bases: 6. This CDR3 region has 15 residues. Germline V gene data show CDR1 as ENHRY and CDR2 as SYGVKD. This chain's CDR3 is CAISGQGAGNEKLFF. Written as DNA, the CDR3 is TGTGCCATCTCCGGACAGGGGGCGGGTAATGAAAAACTGTTTTTT.

The V and J genes are TRBV18 and TRBJ1-2; TRBD1 matches at 11 bases. The V segment lost 3 bases and the J segment 4 bases; nucleotides outside the gene matches: 4. Germline values: CDR1 KGHSH, CDR2 LQKENI. The CDR3 consists of 15 residues. CDR3 sequence (DNA): TGTGCCAGCTCACCCTCGGACAGGGGGCTCTATGGCTACACCTTC. This gives the protein CASSPSDRGLYGYTF.

The gene calls are TRBV15 and TRBJ2-7; the match to TRBD1 covers 7 bases. Unmatched junction bases numbered 2, after V lost 0 bases and J lost 0 bases. The V gene's germline CDR1 is LNHNV and CDR2 YYDKDF (reference sequence). The CDR3 is 15 residues long. The CDR3 protein is CATSREGGPSYEQYF. In DNA form, the CDR3 reads TGTGCCACCAGCAGAGAAGGGGGCCCCTCCTACGAGCAGTACTTC.

A few counts support this clone. CDR3 in amino acids: CASTATSGGNQPQHF. The CDR3 DNA sequence: TGTGCCAGTACCGCGACATCGGGGGGCAATCAGCCCCAGCATTTT. The chain links TRBV19 to TRBJ1-5, with D possibly being TRBD1 (5 bases). Trimming removed 7 bases at V and 2 bases at J, with 15 bases between. This CDR3 has 15 residues. Germline-derived CDR1 and CDR2 are LNHDA and SQIVND (reference sequence).

The table lists this clone with a few counts. The chain combines TRBV7-2 with TRBJ2-3; D tentatively fits TRBD1 or TRBD2 (5 bases each). Germline loops: CDR1 SGHTA, CDR2 FQGNSA. The CDR3 spans 15 residues. The V end was cut by 5 bases, the J end by 0 bases, with 12 bases between. CDR3 DNA: TGTGCCAGCAGCCCCGGGGCCACTAGCACAGATACGCAGTATTTT. The encoded protein is CASSPGATSTDTQYF.

Only a few counts were recorded for this clone. The V and J genes are TRBV5-8 and TRBJ1-2; 11 bases are shared with TRBD1. This CDR3 is built from 13 residues. Germline V gene data show CDR1 as SGHTS and CDR2 as YDEGEE. V shed 3 bases and J 8 bases; nucleotides not matched to a gene: 3. This CDR3 is CASSSRTGGGYTF. DNA for the CDR3: TGTGCCAGCAGCTCCCGGACAGGGGGCGGCTACACCTTC.

The table lists this clone with a few counts. This chain joins TRBV19 and TRBJ1-1; D might be TRBD1 (6 bases). Germline CDR1 and CDR2: LNHDA and SQIVND (reference sequence). This CDR3 is 13 amino acids long. V was cut by 6 bases and J by 3 bases, with 11 bases left in between. In DNA, the CDR3 is TGTGCCAGTAGCCGAACAGGGCACACTGAAGCTTTCTTT. It yields the protein CASSRTGHTEAFF.

This clone was counted between two and nine times. J is TRBJ2-2 and V is TRBV13; D assignment may be TRBD1 or TRBD2 (5 bases each). From germline, CDR1 is PRHDT and CDR2 FYEKMQ (reference sequence). V lost 5 bases and J lost 0, with 10 bases in between. CDR3 length: 15 residues. The CDR3 DNA reads TGTGCCAGCAGCCCCGGGACGGCGAACACCGGGGAGCTGTTTTTT. This translates into CASSPGTANTGELFF.

In this sample, this clone turned up a few times. This chain uses TRBV30 with TRBJ2-3; 9 nucleotides align to TRBD1. The CDR3 contains 14 residues. Germline V gene sequence: CDR1 GTSNPN, CDR2 SVGIG (reference sequence). V shed 3 bases, J shed 2 bases, and the junction held 3 bases outside the gene matches. The CDR3 sequence is CAWRGTGYTDTQYF. Written as DNA, the CDR3 is TGTGCCTGGAGAGGGACAGGGTACACAGATACGCAGTATTTT. Full variable domain (outside the CDR3, taken from reference TRBV30 and TRBJ2-3): SQTIHQWPATLVQPVGSPLSLECTVEGTSNPNLYWYRQAAGRGLQLLFYSVGIGQISSEVPQNLSASRPQDRQFILSSKKLLLSDSGFYLCAWRGTGYTDTQYFGPGTRLTVL.

The rearrangement links TRBV23-1 to TRBJ2-6, with 7 bases aligning to TRBD1. TRBV23-1 is an ORF, and what it does is uncertain. After removal of 4 bases from V and 4 bases from J, the junction contained 13 bases not matched to a gene. This CDR3 spans 18 amino acids. The CDR3, as DNA: TGCGCCAGCAGTCCTCAGTTACTCACAGGGGTCGGGGCCAACGTCCTGACTTTC. This codes for CASSPQLLTGVGANVLTF.

In this sample, this clone turned up a few times. The gene calls are TRBV7-6 and TRBJ2-5; the match to TRBD2 covers 11 bases. CDR1 and CDR2 from the germline V gene are SGHVS and FNYEAQ. This CDR3 has 16 amino acids. Trimming removed 3 bases from V and 4 bases from J; junction bases left unmatched: 7. CDR3 DNA: TGTGCCAGCAGCTTCGGGACTAGCGGCCTCCTAGAGACCCAGTACTTC. Translating it yields CASSFGTSGLLETQYF. The whole variable domain, filled in from reference TRBV7-6 and TRBJ2-5, reads GAGVSQSPRYKVTKRGQDVALRCDPISGHVSLYWYRQALGQGPEFLTYFNYEAQQDKSGLPNDRFSAERPEGSISTLTIQRTEQRDSAMYRCASSFGTSGLLETQYFGPGTRLLVL.

This clone came up a few times. The J gene is TRBJ2-7, the V gene TRBV2, with 9 bases fitting TRBD1. With 2 bases clipped from V and 6 bases from J, the junction kept 14 bases outside the gene matches. The CDR3 is 17 amino acids. Germline V lookup: CDR1 SNHLY, CDR2 FYNNEI. Here the CDR3 DNA reads TGTGCCAGCAGTGAACAGGGGACAGGGAGGGGATTTGGCGAGCAGTACTTC. This gives the protein CASSEQGTGRGFGEQYF.

Note on this clone: The sample holds other DNA sequences that translate to the same CDR3. The rearrangement joins TRBV30 to TRBJ1-1, with no clear D. The CDR3 is made up of 13 amino acids. The V gene lost 0 bases and the J gene lost 5 bases, with 10 bases spanning the gap. Germline CDR1 and CDR2: GTSNPN and SVGIG (reference sequence). CDR3 sequence reads: CAWSVLGGTEAFF. CDR3 in DNA: TGTGCCTGGAGTGTCCTGGGCGGGACTGAAGCTTTCTTT.

This clone was detected a few times. The chain uses TRBV18 and TRBJ2-7, with no clear D. The V end lost 3 bases, the J end lost 12 bases, and 18 bases lay between the germline ends. The CDR3 runs 13 residues. Germline V gene sequence: CDR1 KGHSH, CDR2 LQKENI. The CDR3 DNA follows: TGTGCCAGCTCACCGGAGCCGGGTCGGAATTGGTACTTC. Amino acids: CASSPEPGRNWYF.

This clone was recorded a few times. This chain links TRBV14 with TRBJ1-2; 9 bases map to TRBD1. Germline-derived CDR1 and CDR2 are SGHDN and FVKESK. There are 15 residues in the CDR3. Trimming removed 5 bases from V and 5 bases from J; junction bases left unmatched: 9. CDR3 nucleotides: TGTGCCAGCAGCAACACAGGGGGCCTTTGGTATGGCTACACCTTC. This gives the protein CASSNTGGLWYGYTF.

The chain is built from TRBV30 and TRBJ2-7, with D perhaps matching TRBD2 (5 bases). V lost 6 bases to trimming and J lost 2 bases, with 11 bases between them. The CDR3 covers 12 residues. Germline V gene sequence: CDR1 GTSNPN, CDR2 SVGIG (reference sequence). The chain's CDR3 is CACRDDPYEQYF. CDR3 coding DNA: TGTGCCTGCCGGGATGACCCCTACGAGCAGTACTTC.

This chain links TRBV7-9 with TRBJ2-1; D is undetermined. CDR1 is SEHNR, CDR2 FQNEAQ, per germline (reference sequence). The CDR3 sequence is 17 residues long. V lost 1 base, J lost 6 bases, and 19 bases lay in between. In nucleotides, the CDR3 is TGTGCCAGCAGCTTAGGGATGGGGAACCTCGTGGGCAATGAGCAGTTCTTC. It translates to CASSLGMGNLVGNEQFF.

This clone was observed a handful of times. The chain is built from TRBV5-1 and TRBJ2-7; D remains unclear. This CDR3 has 12 residues. Germline CDR1 reads SGHRS; CDR2 reads YFSETQ. V lost 0 bases and J lost 2, with 3 bases in between. CDR3 region: CASSLEAYEQYF. CDR3 DNA: TGCGCCAGCAGCTTGGAGGCCTACGAGCAGTACTTC.

The chain couples TRBV7-2 to TRBJ1-5; D unresolved. Germline V gene lookup returns CDR1 SGHTA and CDR2 FQGNSA. CDR3 length equals 17 residues. Trimming pared 1 base from V and 0 bases from J, leaving 13 bases between. This CDR3 reads CASSLEGGGYSNQPQHF. CDR3 coding DNA: TGTGCCAGCAGCTTAGAGGGCGGTGGGTATAGCAATCAGCCCCAGCATTTT.

The chain carries TRBV6-1 and TRBJ1-4, with D possibly being TRBD1 (5 bases). The CDR3 covers 20 residues. Germline assignment: CDR1 MNHNS and CDR2 SASEGT. The V end was cut by 4 bases, the J end by 0 bases, with 24 bases between. The CDR3 loop reads CASSGAPGTFTITTNEKLFF. The CDR3 nucleotides are TGTGCCAGCAGTGGGGCTCCCGGGACTTTCACTATTACAACTAATGAAAAACTGTTTTTT.